This T cell receptor beta chain is drawn from a study of blood T cell repertoires in COVID-19. As for the study in general: There were acute and convalescent COVID-19 samples, and they came from the United States, Italy and Spain.

This clone has just one count. TCRdb's copy holds only in-frame clones and misses some; the assay was immunoSEQ multiplex PCR. The profile shows tens of thousands of clones, approximately 80% of them singletons. CDR1 and CDR2 (germline): MDHEN, SYDVKM. V lost 6 bases and J lost 5; bases outside the gene matches: 11. The CDR3 spans 15 residues. The J gene is TRBJ2-7, the V gene TRBV28; TRBD1 agrees at 9 bases. Sequencing was carried out using peripheral blood. The receptor comes from a man in his forties or fifties with acute or convalescent COVID-19. CDR3 coding DNA: TGTGCCAGCAGCCTCTGGGACAGGGTATTGAACGAGCAGTACTTC. This encodes CASSLWDRVLNEQYF.